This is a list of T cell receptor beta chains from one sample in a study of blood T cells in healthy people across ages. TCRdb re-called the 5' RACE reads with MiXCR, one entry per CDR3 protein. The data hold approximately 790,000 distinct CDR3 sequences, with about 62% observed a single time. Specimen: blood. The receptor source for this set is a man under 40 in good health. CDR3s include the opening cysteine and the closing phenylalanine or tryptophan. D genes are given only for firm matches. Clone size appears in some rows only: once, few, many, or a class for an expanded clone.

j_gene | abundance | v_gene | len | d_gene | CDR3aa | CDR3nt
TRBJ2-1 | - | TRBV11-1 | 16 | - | CASSSATYRSYNEQFF | TGTGCCAGCAGCTCAGCAACTTACCGCTCCTACAATGAGCAGTTCTTC
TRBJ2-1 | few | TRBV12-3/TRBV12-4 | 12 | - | CASSTLTNEQFF | TGTGCCAGCAGTACGCTAACCAATGAGCAGTTCTTC
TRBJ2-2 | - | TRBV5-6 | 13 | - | CASSLWLTGELFF | TGTGCCAGCAGCTTATGGTTGACCGGGGAGCTGTTTTTT
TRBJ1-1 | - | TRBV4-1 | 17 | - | CASSQAPGRIMNTEAFF | TGCGCCAGCAGCCAAGCCCCTGGACGGATCATGAACACTGAAGCTTTCTTT
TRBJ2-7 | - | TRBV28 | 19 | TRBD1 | CASSFPGTGGTHSSYEQYF | TGTGCCAGCAGTTTCCCCGGGACAGGGGGTACCCATAGCTCCTACGAGCAGTACTTC
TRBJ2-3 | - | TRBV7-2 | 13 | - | CASSLADTDTQYF | TGTGCCAGCAGCTTAGCGGACACAGATACGCAGTATTTT
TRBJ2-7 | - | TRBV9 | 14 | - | CASSVEPSSDEQYF | TGTGCCAGCAGCGTAGAGCCTAGTAGCGATGAGCAGTACTTC
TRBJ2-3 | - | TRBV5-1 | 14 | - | CASYSNRATDTQYF | TGCGCCAGTTACTCAAACAGGGCCACAGATACGCAGTATTTT
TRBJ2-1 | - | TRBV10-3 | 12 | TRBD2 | CAIGLAGGPEFF | TGTGCCATCGGGCTAGCGGGGGGGCCGGAGTTCTTC
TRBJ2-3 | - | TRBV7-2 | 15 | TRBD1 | CASSLMGQGSDTQYF | TGTGCCAGCAGCTTAATGGGACAGGGGTCAGATACGCAGTATTTT
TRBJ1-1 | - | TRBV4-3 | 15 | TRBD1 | CASSQYGTGEPEAFF | TGCGCCAGCAGCCAATATGGGACAGGGGAGCCTGAAGCTTTCTTT
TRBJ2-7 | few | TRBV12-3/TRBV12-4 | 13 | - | CASSLRLGYEQYF | TGTGCCAGCAGTCTTCGACTGGGGTACGAGCAGTACTTC
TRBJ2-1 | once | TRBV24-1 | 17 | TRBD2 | CATRGGVWAGDYNEQFF | TGTGCCACCAGGGGGGGGGTCTGGGCGGGGGATTACAATGAGCAGTTCTTC
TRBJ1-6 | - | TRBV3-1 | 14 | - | CASSLLDLRSPLHF | TGTGCCAGCAGCCTTTTGGATCTTCGTTCACCCCTCCACTTT
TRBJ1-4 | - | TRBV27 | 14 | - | CASSPTGRNEKLFF | TGTGCCAGCAGTCCCACGGGGCGTAATGAAAAACTGTTTTTT
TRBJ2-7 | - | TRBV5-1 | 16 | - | CASSLEGDSSYNEQYF | TGCGCCAGCAGCTTGGAAGGGGATAGCTCCTACAATGAGCAGTACTTC
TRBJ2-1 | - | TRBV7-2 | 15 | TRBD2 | CTSSFSGGAHNEQFF | TGTACCAGCAGCTTTAGCGGGGGGGCGCACAATGAGCAGTTCTTC
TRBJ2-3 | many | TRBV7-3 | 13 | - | CASSSHHKDTQYF | TGTGCCAGCAGCTCTCACCATAAAGATACGCAGTATTTT
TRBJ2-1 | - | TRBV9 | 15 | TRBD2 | CASSFGLAVYNEQFF | TGTGCCAGCAGCTTTGGACTAGCGGTATACAATGAGCAGTTCTTC
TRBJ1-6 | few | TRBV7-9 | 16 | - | CASSGVGSIHNSPLHF | TGTGCCAGCAGCGGTGTGGGGAGTATCCATAATTCACCCCTCCACTTT
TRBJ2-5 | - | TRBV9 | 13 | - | CASSVGIMHEQYF | TGTGCCAGCAGCGTAGGTATCATGCATGAGCAGTACTTC
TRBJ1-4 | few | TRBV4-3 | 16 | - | CASSQLWGRSNEKLFF | TGCGCCAGCAGCCAACTTTGGGGACGGTCGAATGAAAAACTGTTTTTT
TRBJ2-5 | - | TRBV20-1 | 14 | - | CSARNLNSYNEQYF | TGCAGTGCTAGAAATTTGAACTCCTACAATGAGCAGTACTTC
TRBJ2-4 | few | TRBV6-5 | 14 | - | CASSSPLRENIQYF | TGTGCCAGCAGTTCTCCCCTTCGAGAAAACATTCAGTACTTC
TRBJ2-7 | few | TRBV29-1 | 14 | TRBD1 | CSVATTGGLYEQYF | TGCAGCGTGGCAACGACAGGGGGCCTTTACGAGCAGTACTTC
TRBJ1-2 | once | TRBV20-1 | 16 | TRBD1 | CSARDSGQGFIYGYTF | TGCAGTGCTAGAGATTCGGGACAGGGATTCATCTATGGCTACACCTTC
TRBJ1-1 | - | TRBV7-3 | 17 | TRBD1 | CASSPSGTGVYGTEAFF | TGTGCCAGCAGCCCCTCCGGGACAGGGGTATATGGCACTGAAGCTTTCTTT
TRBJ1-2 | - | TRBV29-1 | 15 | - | CSVEGAGHTSYGYTF | TGCAGCGTTGAAGGAGCGGGCCACACTAGCTACGGCTACACCTTC
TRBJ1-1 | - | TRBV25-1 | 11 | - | CASNRGPEAFF | TGTGCCAGCAATCGGGGGCCTGAAGCTTTCTTT
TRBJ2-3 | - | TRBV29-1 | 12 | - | CSVDREPDTQYF | TGCAGCGTTGACAGGGAACCAGATACGCAGTATTTT
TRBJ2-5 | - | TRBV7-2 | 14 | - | CASSRGLNQETQYF | TGTGCCAGCAGCCGGGGACTGAACCAAGAGACCCAGTACTTC
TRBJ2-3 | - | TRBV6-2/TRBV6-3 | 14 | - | CASSFGPGTDTQYF | TGTGCCAGCAGTTTTGGGCCAGGGACAGATACGCAGTATTTT
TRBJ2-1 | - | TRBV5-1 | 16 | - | CASSPRGGAGTEEQFF | TGCGCCAGCAGCCCTCGCGGAGGGGCAGGGACAGAAGAGCAGTTCTTC
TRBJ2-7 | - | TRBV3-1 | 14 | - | CASSQVLHSYEQYF | TGTGCCAGCAGCCAAGTCCTCCACTCCTACGAGCAGTACTTC
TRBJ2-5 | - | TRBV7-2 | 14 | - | CASSNQGLQETQYF | TGTGCCAGCAGTAATCAGGGACTCCAAGAGACCCAGTACTTC
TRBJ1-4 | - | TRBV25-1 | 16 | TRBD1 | CASAPGGGQGEEKLFF | TGTGCCAGCGCCCCCGGGGGGGGACAGGGTGAAGAAAAACTGTTTTTT
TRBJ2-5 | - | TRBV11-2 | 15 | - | CASSLDAANRETQYF | TGTGCCAGCAGCTTAGATGCGGCCAATCGGGAGACCCAGTACTTC
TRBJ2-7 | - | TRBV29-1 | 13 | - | CSVGSDISYEQYF | TGCAGCGTGGGATCGGACATCTCCTACGAGCAGTACTTC
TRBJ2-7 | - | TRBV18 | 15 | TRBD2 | CASSPPVLAGYEQYF | TGTGCCAGCTCACCCCCGGTTCTAGCGGGATACGAGCAGTACTTC
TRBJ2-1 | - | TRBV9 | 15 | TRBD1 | CASSGEGQNQETQFF | TGTGCCAGCAGCGGAGAGGGACAGAATCAAGAGACCCAGTTCTTC